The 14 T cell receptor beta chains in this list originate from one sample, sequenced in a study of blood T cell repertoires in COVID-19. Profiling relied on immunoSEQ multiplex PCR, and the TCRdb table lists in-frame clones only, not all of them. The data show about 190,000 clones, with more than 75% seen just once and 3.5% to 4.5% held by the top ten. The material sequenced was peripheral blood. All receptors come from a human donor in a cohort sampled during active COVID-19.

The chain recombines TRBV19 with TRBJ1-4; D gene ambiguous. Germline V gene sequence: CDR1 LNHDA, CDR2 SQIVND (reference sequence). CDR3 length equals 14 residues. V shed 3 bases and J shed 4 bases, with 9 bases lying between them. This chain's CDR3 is CASSIGGNNEKLFF. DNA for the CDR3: TGTGCCAGTAGTATCGGCGGGAATAATGAAAAACTGTTTTTT. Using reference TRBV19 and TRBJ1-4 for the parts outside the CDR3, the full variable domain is DGGITQSPKYLFRKEGQNVTLSCEQNLNHDAMYWYRQDPGQGLRLIYYSQIVNDFQKGDIAEGYSVSREKKESFPLTVTSAQKNPTAFYLCASSIGGNNEKLFFGSGTQLSVL.

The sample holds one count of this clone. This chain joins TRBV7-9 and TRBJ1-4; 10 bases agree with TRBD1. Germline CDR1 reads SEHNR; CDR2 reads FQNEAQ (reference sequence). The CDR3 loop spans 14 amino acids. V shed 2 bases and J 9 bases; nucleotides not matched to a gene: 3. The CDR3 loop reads CASSLPGQGQKLFF. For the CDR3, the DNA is TGTGCCAGCAGCTTACCGGGACAGGGGCAAAAACTGTTTTTT.

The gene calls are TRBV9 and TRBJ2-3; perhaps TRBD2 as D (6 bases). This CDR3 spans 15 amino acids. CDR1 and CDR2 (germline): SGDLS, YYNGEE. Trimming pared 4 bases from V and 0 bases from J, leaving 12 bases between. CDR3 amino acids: CASSQAAGSTDTQYF. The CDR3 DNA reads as TGTGCCAGCAGCCAAGCGGCGGGGAGCACAGATACGCAGTATTTT.

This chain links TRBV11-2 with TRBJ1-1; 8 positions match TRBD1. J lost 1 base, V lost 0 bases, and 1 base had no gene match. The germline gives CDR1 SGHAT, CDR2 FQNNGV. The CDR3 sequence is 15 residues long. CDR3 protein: CASSLDQGANTEAFF. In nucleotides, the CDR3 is TGTGCCAGCAGCTTAGATCAGGGGGCGAACACTGAAGCTTTCTTT.

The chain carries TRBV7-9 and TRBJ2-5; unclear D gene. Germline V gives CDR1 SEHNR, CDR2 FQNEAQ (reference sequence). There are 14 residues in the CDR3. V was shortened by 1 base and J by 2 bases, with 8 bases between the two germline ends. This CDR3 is CASSLGDFQETQYF. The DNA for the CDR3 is TGTGCCAGCAGCTTAGGAGATTTTCAAGAGACCCAGTACTTC.

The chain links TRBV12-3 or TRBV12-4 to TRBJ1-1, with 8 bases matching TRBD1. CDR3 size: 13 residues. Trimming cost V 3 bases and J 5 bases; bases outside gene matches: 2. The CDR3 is CASSFTGGTEAFF. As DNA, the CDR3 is TGTGCCAGCAGTTTTACAGGGGGAACTGAAGCTTTCTTT.

Written as DNA, the CDR3 is TGTGCCAGCACCGAAAGGGCGGGGAGGCAGTATTTT. Amino acids: CASTERAGRQYF. The chain couples TRBV2 to TRBJ2-3; D is perhaps TRBD2 (6 bases). The CDR3 is 12 residues long. Germline values: CDR1 SNHLY, CDR2 FYNNEI. The V end lost 7 bases, the J end lost 11 bases, and 16 bases lay between the germline ends.

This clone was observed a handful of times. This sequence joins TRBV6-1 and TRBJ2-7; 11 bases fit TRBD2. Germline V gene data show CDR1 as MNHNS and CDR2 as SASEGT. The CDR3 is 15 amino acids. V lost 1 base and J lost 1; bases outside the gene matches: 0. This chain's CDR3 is CASSEGLAGSYEQYF. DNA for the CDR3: TGTGCCAGCAGTGAAGGACTAGCGGGGTCCTACGAGCAGTACTTC.

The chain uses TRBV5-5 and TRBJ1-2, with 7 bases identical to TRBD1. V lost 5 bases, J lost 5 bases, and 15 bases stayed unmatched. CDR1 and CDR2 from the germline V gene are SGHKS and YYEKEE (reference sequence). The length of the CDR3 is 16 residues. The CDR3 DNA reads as TGTGCCAGCAGGGCCCACCCCAGGGGGGAAGGGTATGGCTACACCTTC. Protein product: CASRAHPRGEGYGYTF.

The CDR3 spells CAWGYSNQPQHF. The CDR3 nucleotides read TGTGCCTGGGGGTATAGCAATCAGCCCCAGCATTTT. This chain joins TRBV30 and TRBJ1-5; D call uncertain. The germline gives CDR1 GTSNPN, CDR2 SVGIG (reference sequence). The CDR3 sequence is 12 residues long. V gave up 5 bases and J gave up 0 bases, with 5 bases separating them.

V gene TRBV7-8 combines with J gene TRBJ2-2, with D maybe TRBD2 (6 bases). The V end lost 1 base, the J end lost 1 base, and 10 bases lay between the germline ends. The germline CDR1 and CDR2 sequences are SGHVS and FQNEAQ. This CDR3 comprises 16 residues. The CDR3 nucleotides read TGTGCCAGCAGCTTAGTGGGACTTCTGAACACCGGGGAGCTGTTTTTT. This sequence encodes CASSLVGLLNTGELFF.

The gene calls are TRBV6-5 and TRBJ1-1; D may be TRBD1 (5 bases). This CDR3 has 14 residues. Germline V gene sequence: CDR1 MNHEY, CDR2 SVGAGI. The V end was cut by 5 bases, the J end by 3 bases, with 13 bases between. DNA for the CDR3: TGTGCCAGCAGTACCCCCGGAGGGGACACTGAAGCTTTCTTT. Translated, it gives CASSTPGGDTEAFF.

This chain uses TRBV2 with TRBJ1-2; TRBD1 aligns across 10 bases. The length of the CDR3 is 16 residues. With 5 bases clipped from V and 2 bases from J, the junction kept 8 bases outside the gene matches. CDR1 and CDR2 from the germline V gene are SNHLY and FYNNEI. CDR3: CASSKGGTGVNYGYTF. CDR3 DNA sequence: TGTGCCAGCAGTAAGGGGGGGACAGGGGTGAACTATGGCTACACCTTC.

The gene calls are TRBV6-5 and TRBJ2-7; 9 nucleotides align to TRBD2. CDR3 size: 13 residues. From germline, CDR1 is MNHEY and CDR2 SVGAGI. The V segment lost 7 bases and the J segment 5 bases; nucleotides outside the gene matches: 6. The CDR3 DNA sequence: TGTGCCAGCATCGGGGCTAGCGGGGACGAGCAGTACTTC. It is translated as CASIGASGDEQYF.